These 29 T cell receptor beta chains originate from one sample sequenced in a study of cytomegalovirus exposure and HLA in healthy donors. The PCR employed 60 Vbeta primers together with 13 Jbeta primers. The table came from immunoSEQ multiplex PCR; TCRdb's copy has only in-frame clones and leaves some out. Here the sample spans roughly 130,000 clones, about 80% being singletons. The sequenced sample consisted of PBMCs. These receptors were obtained from a man in his thirties or forties in good health and CMV-seronegative.

CDR3 nucleotide sequence: TGTGCCAGCAGCCAGGGTTCGAACATTCAGTACTTC. Protein product: CASSQGSNIQYF. This rearrangement joins TRBV6-5 to TRBJ2-4, with a weak D call TRBD1 (5 bases). The germline gives CDR1 MNHEY, CDR2 SVGAGI. Deletions cut 6 bases from V and 7 bases from J, with 10 bases between. The CDR3 has 12 residues.

J is TRBJ2-3 and V is TRBV7-3; 9 bases agree with TRBD2. The CDR3 covers 15 residues. CDR1 SGHTA and CDR2 FQGTGA come from the germline V gene. V shed 3 bases, J shed 2 bases, and the junction held 3 bases outside the gene matches. Here the CDR3 reads CASSFLAGNTDTQYF. The CDR3 DNA reads as TGTGCCAGCAGCTTTCTAGCGGGAAACACAGATACGCAGTATTTT.

This chain joins TRBV4-2 and TRBJ2-1; 8 bases match TRBD2. This CDR3 is built from 17 residues. V was clipped by 3 bases and J by 3 bases; unmatched bases: 10. Germline values: CDR1 LGHNA, CDR2 YNFKEQ. Here the CDR3 DNA reads TGTGCCAGCAGCCAGGGTCTCAGTAGCGGGAACTACAATGAGCAGTTCTTC. It encodes CASSQGLSSGNYNEQFF.

The rearrangement joins TRBV19 to TRBJ2-1, with 10 bases that match TRBD2. The germline V gene has CDR1 LNHDA and CDR2 SQIVND (reference sequence). The CDR3 loop spans 15 amino acids. The V gene end was trimmed by 2 bases and the J gene end by 7 bases; junction bases not matched to a gene: 5. CDR3 amino acids: CASSIFTSGTNEQFF. Written as DNA, the CDR3 is TGTGCCAGTAGTATATTTACTAGCGGGACGAATGAGCAGTTCTTC.

The V call is TRBV6-5, the J call TRBJ1-3; TRBD1 might be the D (6 bases). The CDR3 runs 15 residues. V lost 5 bases, J lost 5 bases, and 16 bases lay in between. Germline values: CDR1 MNHEY, CDR2 SVGAGI. The CDR3 DNA reads as TGTGCCAGCAGTCTACCGCCCGACAGGAGAAACACCATATATTTT. This translates into CASSLPPDRRNTIYF.

This chain connects TRBV9 to TRBJ1-1; 8 positions match TRBD1. This CDR3 region has 16 residues. V was pared by 5 bases and J by 4 bases, with 13 bases of the junction left unmatched. Germline CDR1 is SGDLS and CDR2 is YYNGEE. In DNA, the CDR3 is TGTGCCAGCAGTTCGGGGCAGGGGGCTTCTAGCACTGAAGCTTTCTTT. Translation: CASSSGQGASSTEAFF. The full variable domain, with the rest looked up from reference TRBV9 and TRBJ1-1, is DSGVTQTPKHLITATGQRVTLRCSPRSGDLSVYWYQQSLDQGLQFLIQYYNGEERAKGNILERFSAQQFPDLHSELNLSSLELGDSALYFCASSSGQGASSTEAFFGQGTRLTVV.

The chain links TRBV28 to TRBJ1-1; possibly TRBD1 for D (5 bases). The CDR3 covers 19 residues. Per the germline V gene, CDR1 is MDHEN and CDR2 is SYDVKM. Trimming left V 3 bases short and J 0 bases short, with 23 bases between. CDR3 DNA sequence: TGTGCCAGCAGTTTTGAGATTTTGTTGACAGTACCCATGAACACTGAAGCTTTCTTT. Its protein is CASSFEILLTVPMNTEAFF.

This clone came up once. The rearrangement links TRBV4-1 to TRBJ2-7, with a tentative D call TRBD1 (6 bases). Per the germline V gene, CDR1 is MGHRA and CDR2 is YSYEKL. The CDR3 loop spans 19 amino acids. Trimming took 0 bases from V and 2 from J, leaving 23 bases between them. CDR3 sequence: CASSQDRSWGTGSTYEQYF. In DNA, the CDR3 is TGCGCCAGCAGCCAAGATAGAAGCTGGGGAACAGGGTCAACCTACGAGCAGTACTTC.

V gene TRBV7-3 combines with J gene TRBJ2-2; no definite D call. The CDR3 is made up of 12 amino acids. CDR1 and CDR2 from the germline V gene are SGHTA and FQGTGA. The germline V and J ends were trimmed by 3 bases and 5 bases, with 4 bases remaining between them. The CDR3 nucleotides read TGTGCCAGCAGCTTTGAGACCGGGGAGCTGTTTTTT. This codes for CASSFETGELFF.

This clone has more than one count but fewer than ten. This sequence joins TRBV7-2 and TRBJ1-5; D is ambiguous. The V gene's germline CDR1 is SGHTA and CDR2 FQGNSA. The CDR3 runs 15 residues. The V end was cut by 1 base, the J end by 3 bases, with 10 bases between. The CDR3 is CASSLVRGPNQPQHF. The CDR3 region has the DNA TGTGCCAGCAGCTTAGTCCGTGGCCCCAATCAGCCCCAGCATTTT.

DNA for the CDR3: TGTGCCAGCAGCAAAGACGGGACAGATAACAACACTGAAGCTTTCTTT. This translates into CASSKDGTDNNTEAFF. The V call is TRBV21-1, the J call TRBJ1-1; the table calls TRBD1, which could not be checked here. TRBV21-1 corresponds to a pseudogene. The CDR3 loop spans 16 amino acids.

The chain joins TRBV4-1 to TRBJ1-4, with TRBD1 matching 7 bases. CDR1 and CDR2 (germline): MGHRA, YSYEKL. The CDR3 contains 15 residues. V shed 4 bases, J shed 9 bases, and the junction held 11 bases outside the gene matches. CDR3 DNA sequence: TGCGCCAGCAGCCTCCCCCCCGGGACAGCCCAAAAACTGTTTTTT. The encoded protein is CASSLPPGTAQKLFF.

This sequence joins TRBV5-1 and TRBJ2-7, with 13 bases that match TRBD2. J gave up 6 bases and V 0 bases, and 6 bases lay outside the gene matches. Per germline, CDR1 SGHRS and CDR2 YFSETQ. The CDR3 is made up of 16 amino acids. The CDR3 DNA is TGCGCCAGCAGCTTGGAACTAGCGGGAGGGTTTGGCGAGCAGTACTTC. Translation: CASSLELAGGFGEQYF. The full variable domain, completed using reference TRBV5-1 and TRBJ2-7, is KAGVTQTPRYLIKTRGQQVTLSCSPISGHRSVSWYQQTPGQGLQFLFEYFSETQRNKGNFPGRFSGRQFSNSRSEMNVSTLELGDSALYLCASSLELAGGFGEQYFGPGTRLTVT.

The chain is built from TRBV29-1 and TRBJ2-7; a weak D match, TRBD1 (5 bases). The V end was cut by 4 bases, the J end by 3 bases, with 10 bases between. CDR1 SQVTM and CDR2 ANQGSEA come from the germline V gene. This CDR3 spans 12 amino acids. The CDR3 sequence: CSVAQGNYEQYF. In nucleotides, the CDR3 is TGCAGCGTTGCTCAGGGTAACTACGAGCAGTACTTC.

The genes are TRBV19 and TRBJ1-1, with D possibly being TRBD1 (6 bases). This CDR3 has 15 residues. Germline V gene data show CDR1 as LNHDA and CDR2 as SQIVND (reference sequence). The germline V and J ends were trimmed by 4 bases and 1 base, with 13 bases remaining between them. The CDR3 region has the DNA TGTGCCAGTAGTAGCGCTTACAGGGAGAACACTGAAGCTTTCTTT. It codes for CASSSAYRENTEAFF.

This chain links TRBV28 with TRBJ1-5; TRBD1 might be the D (5 bases). This CDR3 has 16 amino acids. Germline V gene lookup returns CDR1 MDHEN and CDR2 SYDVKM. V gave up 2 bases and J gave up 2 bases, with 13 bases separating them. CDR3 sequence (DNA): TGTGCCAGCAGTTTACCCACGGGGGTAGGCAATCAGCCCCAGCATTTT. Amino acid sequence: CASSLPTGVGNQPQHF.

J is TRBJ2-6 and V is TRBV5-6, with 12 bases that match TRBD1. The CDR3 has 18 amino acids. V lost 3 bases and J lost 2; bases outside the gene matches: 6. Germline CDR1 is SGHDT and CDR2 is YYEEEE. CDR3 sequence: CASSSLGTGGPGANVLTF. In DNA form, the CDR3 reads TGTGCCAGCAGCTCCCTGGGGACAGGGGGCCCTGGGGCCAACGTCCTGACTTTC.

The V call is TRBV9, the J call TRBJ2-1; 10 nucleotides align to TRBD2. The J segment lost 5 bases and the V segment lost 3 bases, leaving 8 bases of the junction unmatched. Germline lookup yields CDR1 SGDLS and CDR2 YYNGEE. The length of the CDR3 is 16 residues. This CDR3 reads CASSERFSGGDNEQFF. CDR3 DNA sequence: TGTGCCAGCAGCGAGCGGTTCAGCGGGGGGGACAATGAGCAGTTCTTC.

The chain couples TRBV9 to TRBJ2-4; D might be TRBD2 (6 bases). Germline assignment: CDR1 SGDLS and CDR2 YYNGEE. The CDR3 is made up of 15 amino acids. Trimming shortened V by 4 bases and J by 1 base, and 12 bases separated the two germline ends. The CDR3 here is CASSHTREAKNIQYF. DNA of the CDR3: TGTGCCAGCAGCCACACCCGGGAGGCCAAAAACATTCAGTACTTC.

This chain uses TRBV4-3 with TRBJ2-4, with 8 bases fitting TRBD1. The CDR3 totals 13 residues. V lost 4 bases to trimming and J lost 7 bases; unmatched junction nucleotides: 3. CDR1 is LGHNA and CDR2 is YSLEER in the germline V gene. The CDR3 spells CASSPRQGNIQYF. CDR3 bases: TGCGCCAGCAGCCCAAGACAGGGGAACATTCAGTACTTC.

The chain employs TRBV7-6 and TRBJ2-6, with no clear D. This CDR3 is built from 13 residues. The V and J ends lost 4 bases and 4 bases respectively, with 5 bases between them. Germline V gene lookup returns CDR1 SGHVS and CDR2 FNYEAQ. The DNA of the CDR3 is TGTGCCAGCAGCTCTGGCGGGGCCAACGTCCTGACTTTC. As protein: CASSSGGANVLTF.

This chain links TRBV7-9 with TRBJ1-5; D uncertain. V lost 5 bases, J lost 5 bases, and 10 bases lay in between. Germline values: CDR1 SEHNR, CDR2 FQNEAQ (reference sequence). The CDR3 is 13 residues long. CDR3 loop: CASSRTRDQPQHF. The CDR3 DNA reads as TGTGCCAGCAGCAGGACGCGGGATCAGCCCCAGCATTTT.

The chain uses TRBV10-2 and TRBJ2-1; 10 bases are shared with TRBD2. The CDR3 runs 15 residues. V gave up 8 bases and J gave up 0 bases; unmatched junction bases: 4. The germline CDR1 and CDR2 sequences are WSHSY and SAAADI. DNA for the CDR3: TGCGCCAGCTCCGGGACTAGCGCCTCCTACAATGAGCAGTTCTTC. Encoded protein: CASSGTSASYNEQFF.

This rearrangement joins TRBV18 to TRBJ1-1; D is perhaps TRBD1 (5 bases). Trimming removed 2 bases at V and 4 bases at J, with 11 bases between. The CDR3 has 14 amino acids. Germline V gene data show CDR1 as KGHSH and CDR2 as LQKENI. The CDR3 nucleotides read TGTGCCAGCTCACCAACTGGCGGGGCCACTGAAGCTTTCTTT. This gives the protein CASSPTGGATEAFF.

The V call is TRBV9, the J call TRBJ2-7, with a tentative D call TRBD1 (5 bases). Trimming cost V 0 bases and J 1 base, with 11 bases left between them. The CDR3 is 15 amino acids. Germline loops: CDR1 SGDLS, CDR2 YYNGEE. This CDR3 is CASSVAPGRSYEQYF. The CDR3 DNA reads as TGTGCCAGCAGCGTAGCCCCAGGGCGGTCCTACGAGCAGTACTTC.

The chain couples TRBV28 to TRBJ1-5; TRBD1 matches 8 bases. V was clipped by 4 bases and J by 3 bases; unmatched bases: 8. This CDR3 comprises 16 residues. CDR1 and CDR2 from the germline V gene are MDHEN and SYDVKM. The CDR3 reads CASSYIGQGVNQPQHF. In DNA, the CDR3 is TGTGCCAGCAGTTATATAGGACAGGGTGTCAATCAGCCCCAGCATTTT.

The chain carries TRBV4-3 and TRBJ1-4; D might be TRBD1 (5 bases). V was shortened by 1 base and J by 0 bases, with 18 bases between the two germline ends. The CDR3 totals 19 residues. Germline lookup yields CDR1 LGHNA and CDR2 YSLEER. CDR3 nucleotide sequence: TGCGCCAGCAGCCAAGGGCTGTCAGGGTGGAAGGCAACTAATGAAAAACTGTTTTTT. Residues: CASSQGLSGWKATNEKLFF.

The J gene is TRBJ2-3, the V gene TRBV6-4, with 8 nucleotides matching TRBD2. The CDR3 has 15 residues. With V trimmed by 2 bases and J by 2 bases, 3 bases remained unmatched. CDR1 is MRHNA and CDR2 is SNTAGT in the germline V gene. CDR3 nucleotide sequence: TGTGCCAGCAGTGACGGCGGGGGGATCACAGATACGCAGTATTTT. It encodes CASSDGGGITDTQYF.

This clone showed up just a few times. The J gene is TRBJ2-1, the V gene TRBV16; possibly TRBD1 for D (5 bases). With 5 bases removed from V and 0 bases from J, the gap between germline ends came to 8 bases. The V gene's germline CDR1 is KGHSY and CDR2 FQNENV. This CDR3 has 14 residues. CDR3 sequence reads: CASSSQVSYNEQFF. The CDR3 nucleotides read TGTGCCAGCAGCTCACAGGTCTCCTACAATGAGCAGTTCTTC.